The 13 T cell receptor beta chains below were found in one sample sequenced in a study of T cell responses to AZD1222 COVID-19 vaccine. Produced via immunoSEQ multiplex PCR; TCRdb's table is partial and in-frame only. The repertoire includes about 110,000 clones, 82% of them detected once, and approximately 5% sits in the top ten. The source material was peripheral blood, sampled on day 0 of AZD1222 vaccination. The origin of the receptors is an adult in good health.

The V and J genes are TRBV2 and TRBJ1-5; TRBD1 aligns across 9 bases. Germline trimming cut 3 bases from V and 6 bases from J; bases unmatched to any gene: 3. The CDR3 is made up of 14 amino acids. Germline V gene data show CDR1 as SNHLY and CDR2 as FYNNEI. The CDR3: CASSDKTGGQPQHF. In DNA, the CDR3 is TGTGCCAGCAGTGATAAGACAGGGGGTCAGCCCCAGCATTTT.

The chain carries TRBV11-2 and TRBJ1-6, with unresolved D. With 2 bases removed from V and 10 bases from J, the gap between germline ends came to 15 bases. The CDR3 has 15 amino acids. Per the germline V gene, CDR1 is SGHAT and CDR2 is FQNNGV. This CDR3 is CASSLSGQTTSPLHF. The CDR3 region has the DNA TGTGCCAGCAGCTTATCTGGCCAAACCACGTCACCCCTCCACTTT.

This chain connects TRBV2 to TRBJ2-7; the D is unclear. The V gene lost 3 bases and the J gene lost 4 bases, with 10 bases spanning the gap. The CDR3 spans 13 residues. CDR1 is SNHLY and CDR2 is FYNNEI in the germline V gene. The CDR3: CASSDSGLYEQYF. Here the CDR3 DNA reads TGTGCCAGCAGTGATTCTGGGCTTTACGAGCAGTACTTC. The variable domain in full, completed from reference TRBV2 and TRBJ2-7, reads EPEVTQTPSHQVTQMGQEVILRCVPISNHLYFYWYRQILGQKVEFLVSFYNNEISEKSEIFDDQFSVERPDGSNFTLKIRSTKLEDSAMYFCASSDSGLYEQYFGPGTRLTVT.

The DNA of the CDR3 is TGTGCCAGCAGCCCTGGGGTAGATACGCAGTATTTT. This codes for CASSPGVDTQYF. This chain links TRBV28 with TRBJ2-3; D gene unclear. Germline V gives CDR1 MDHEN, CDR2 SYDVKM. Trimming took 6 bases from V and 5 from J, leaving 9 bases between them. CDR3 length: 12 amino acids.

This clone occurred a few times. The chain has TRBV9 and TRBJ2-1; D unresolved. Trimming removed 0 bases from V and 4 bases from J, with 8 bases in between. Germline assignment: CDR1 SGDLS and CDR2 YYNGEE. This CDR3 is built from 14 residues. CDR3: CASSVEGLYNEQFF. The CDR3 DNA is TGTGCCAGCAGCGTAGAGGGTTTATACAATGAGCAGTTCTTC.

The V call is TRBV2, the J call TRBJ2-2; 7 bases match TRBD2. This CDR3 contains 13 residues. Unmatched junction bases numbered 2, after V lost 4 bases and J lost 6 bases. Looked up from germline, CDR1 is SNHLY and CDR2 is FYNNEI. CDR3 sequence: CASSARGAGELFF. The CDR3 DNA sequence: TGTGCCAGCAGTGCCCGGGGGGCCGGGGAGCTGTTTTTT.

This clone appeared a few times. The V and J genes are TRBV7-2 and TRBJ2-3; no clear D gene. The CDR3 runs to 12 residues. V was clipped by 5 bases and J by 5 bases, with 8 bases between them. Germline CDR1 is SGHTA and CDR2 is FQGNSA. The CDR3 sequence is CASSLTRDTQYF. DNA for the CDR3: TGTGCCAGCAGCCTAACCAGAGATACGCAGTATTTT.

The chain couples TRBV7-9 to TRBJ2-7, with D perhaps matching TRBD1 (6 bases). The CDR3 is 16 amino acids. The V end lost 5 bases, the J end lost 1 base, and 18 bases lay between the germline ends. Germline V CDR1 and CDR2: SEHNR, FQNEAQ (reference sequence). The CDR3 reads CASSRPGQLDSYEQYF. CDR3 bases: TGTGCCAGCAGCCGACCCGGACAGCTAGATTCCTACGAGCAGTACTTC.

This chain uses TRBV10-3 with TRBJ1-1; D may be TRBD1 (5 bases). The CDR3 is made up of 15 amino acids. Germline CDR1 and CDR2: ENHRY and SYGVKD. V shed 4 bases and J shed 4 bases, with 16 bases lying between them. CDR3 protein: CAISAPTGATTEAFF. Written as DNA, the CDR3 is TGTGCCATCAGTGCCCCTACAGGAGCGACCACTGAAGCTTTCTTT.

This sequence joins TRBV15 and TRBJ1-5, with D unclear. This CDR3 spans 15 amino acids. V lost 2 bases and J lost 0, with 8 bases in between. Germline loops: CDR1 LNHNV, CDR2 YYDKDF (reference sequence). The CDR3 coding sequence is TGTGCCACCAGCAGAACGGGAGATAGCAATCAGCCCCAGCATTTT. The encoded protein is CATSRTGDSNQPQHF. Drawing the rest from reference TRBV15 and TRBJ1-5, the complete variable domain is DAMVIQNPRYQVTQFGKPVTLSCSQTLNHNVMYWYQQKSSQAPKLLFHYYDKDFNNEADTPDNFQSRRPNTSFCFLDIRSPGLGDTAMYLCATSRTGDSNQPQHFGDGTRLSIL.

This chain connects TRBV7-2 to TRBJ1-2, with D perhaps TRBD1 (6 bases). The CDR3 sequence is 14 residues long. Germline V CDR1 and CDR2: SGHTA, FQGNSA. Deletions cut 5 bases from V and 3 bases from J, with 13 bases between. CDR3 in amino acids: CASSRGAGDYGYTF. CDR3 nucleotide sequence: TGTGCCAGCAGCCGGGGTGCAGGGGACTATGGCTACACCTTC.

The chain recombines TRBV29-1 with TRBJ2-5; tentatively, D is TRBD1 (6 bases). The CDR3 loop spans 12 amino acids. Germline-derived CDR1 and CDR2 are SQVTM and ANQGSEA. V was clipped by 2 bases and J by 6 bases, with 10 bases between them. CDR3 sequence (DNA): TGCAGCGTTGAACGGGACATTAAGACCCAGTACTTC. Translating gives CSVERDIKTQYF.

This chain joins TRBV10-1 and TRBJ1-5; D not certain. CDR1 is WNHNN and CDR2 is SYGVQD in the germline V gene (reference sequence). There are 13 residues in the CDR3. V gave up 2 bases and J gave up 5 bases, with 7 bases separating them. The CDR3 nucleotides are TGCGCCAGCAGTGAGGGGCGCGATCAGCCCCAGCATTTT. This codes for CASSEGRDQPQHF.